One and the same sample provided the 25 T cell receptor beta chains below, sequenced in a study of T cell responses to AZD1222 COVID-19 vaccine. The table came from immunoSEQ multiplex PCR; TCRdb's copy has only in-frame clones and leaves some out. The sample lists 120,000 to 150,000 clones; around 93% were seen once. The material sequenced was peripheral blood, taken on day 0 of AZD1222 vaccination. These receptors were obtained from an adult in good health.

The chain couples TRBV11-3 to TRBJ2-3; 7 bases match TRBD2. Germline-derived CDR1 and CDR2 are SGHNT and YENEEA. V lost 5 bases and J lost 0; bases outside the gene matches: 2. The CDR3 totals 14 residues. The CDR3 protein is CASSPGGSTDTQYF. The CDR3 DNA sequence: TGTGCCAGCAGCCCGGGGGGAAGCACAGATACGCAGTATTTT.

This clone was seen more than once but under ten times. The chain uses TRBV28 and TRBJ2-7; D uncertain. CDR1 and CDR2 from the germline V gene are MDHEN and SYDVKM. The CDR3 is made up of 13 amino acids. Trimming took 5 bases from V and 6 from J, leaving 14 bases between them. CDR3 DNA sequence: TGTGCCAGCAGTACTCTGATGAAGCGCGAGCAGTACTTC. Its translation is CASSTLMKREQYF.

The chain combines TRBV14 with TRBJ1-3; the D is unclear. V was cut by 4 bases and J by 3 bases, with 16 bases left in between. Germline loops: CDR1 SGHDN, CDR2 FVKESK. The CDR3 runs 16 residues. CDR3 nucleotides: TGTGCCAGCAGCCTCTTCGACTCCCTCGGTGGAAACACCATATATTTT. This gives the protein CASSLFDSLGGNTIYF.

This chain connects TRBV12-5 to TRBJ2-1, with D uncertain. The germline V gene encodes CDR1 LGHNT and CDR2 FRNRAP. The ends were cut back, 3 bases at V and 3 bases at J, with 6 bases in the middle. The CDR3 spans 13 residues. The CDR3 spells CASGLALYNEQFF. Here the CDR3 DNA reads TGTGCTAGTGGTTTAGCCCTCTACAATGAGCAGTTCTTC.

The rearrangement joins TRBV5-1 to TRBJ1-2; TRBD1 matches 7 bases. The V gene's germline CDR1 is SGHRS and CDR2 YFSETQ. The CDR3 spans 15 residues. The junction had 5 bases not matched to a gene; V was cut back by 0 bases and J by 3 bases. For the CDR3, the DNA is TGCGCCAGCAGCTTGGAGACAGGGAAGGACTATGGCTACACCTTC. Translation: CASSLETGKDYGYTF. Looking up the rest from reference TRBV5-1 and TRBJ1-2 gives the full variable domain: KAGVTQTPRYLIKTRGQQVTLSCSPISGHRSVSWYQQTPGQGLQFLFEYFSETQRNKGNFPGRFSGRQFSNSRSEMNVSTLELGDSALYLCASSLETGKDYGYTFGSGTRLTVV.

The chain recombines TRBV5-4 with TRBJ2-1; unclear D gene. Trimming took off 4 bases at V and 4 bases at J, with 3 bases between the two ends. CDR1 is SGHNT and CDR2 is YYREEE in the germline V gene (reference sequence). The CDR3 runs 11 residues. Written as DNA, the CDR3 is TGTGCCAGCAGCAATTACAATGAGCAGTTCTTC. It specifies CASSNYNEQFF.

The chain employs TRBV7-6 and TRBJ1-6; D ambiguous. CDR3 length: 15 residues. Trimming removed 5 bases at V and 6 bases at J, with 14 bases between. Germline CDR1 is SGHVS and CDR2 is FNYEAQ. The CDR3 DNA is TGTGCCAGCAGCCGGACTAGCCCGCCTAATTCACCCCTCCACTTT. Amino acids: CASSRTSPPNSPLHF.

Here the CDR3 reads CASTQGFGDRTFPRTDTQYF. The CDR3 nucleotides read TGTGCCAGCACCCAGGGTTTTGGGGACAGGACTTTCCCCCGCACAGATACGCAGTATTTT. The V call is TRBV13, the J call TRBJ2-3; 8 bases are shared with TRBD1. Per germline, CDR1 PRHDT and CDR2 FYEKMQ (reference sequence). The V segment lost 7 bases and the J segment 1 base; nucleotides outside the gene matches: 22. This CDR3 is built from 20 residues. Based on the CDR3 plus reference TRBV13 and TRBJ2-3, the full variable domain is AAGVIQSPRHLIKEKRETATLKCYPIPRHDTVYWYQQGPGQDPQFLISFYEKMQSDKGSIPDRFSAQQFSDYHSELNMSSLELGDSALYFCASTQGFGDRTFPRTDTQYFGPGTRLTVL.

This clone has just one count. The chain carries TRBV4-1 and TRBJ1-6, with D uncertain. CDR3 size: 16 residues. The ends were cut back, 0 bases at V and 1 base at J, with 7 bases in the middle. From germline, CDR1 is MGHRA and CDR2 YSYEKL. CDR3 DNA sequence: TGCGCCAGCAGCCAAGAAAGGGAATCCTATAATTCACCCCTCCACTTT. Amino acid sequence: CASSQERESYNSPLHF.

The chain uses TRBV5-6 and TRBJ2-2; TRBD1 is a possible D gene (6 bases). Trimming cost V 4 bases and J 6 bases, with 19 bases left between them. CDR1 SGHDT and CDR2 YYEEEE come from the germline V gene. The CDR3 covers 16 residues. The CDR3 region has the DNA TGTGCCAGCAGCGCCCCTAGGGGGACCGCGTCCGGGGAGCTGTTTTTT. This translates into CASSAPRGTASGELFF.

The CDR3 sequence is CASRVVIPNTEAFF. The CDR3 DNA reads as TGTGCCAGCAGGGTTGTTATCCCGAACACTGAAGCTTTCTTT. The V and J genes are TRBV6-5 and TRBJ1-1; D is unresolved. The ends were cut back, 6 bases at V and 1 base at J, with 12 bases in the middle. The CDR3 loop spans 14 amino acids. Germline assignment: CDR1 MNHEY and CDR2 SVGAGI.

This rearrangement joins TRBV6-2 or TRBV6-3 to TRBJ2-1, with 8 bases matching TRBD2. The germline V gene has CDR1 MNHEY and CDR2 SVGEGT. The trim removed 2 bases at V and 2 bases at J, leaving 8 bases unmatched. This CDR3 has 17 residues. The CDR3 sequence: CASSYVTGRATYNEQFF. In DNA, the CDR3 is TGTGCCAGCAGTTACGTTACCGGGAGGGCCACCTACAATGAGCAGTTCTTC.

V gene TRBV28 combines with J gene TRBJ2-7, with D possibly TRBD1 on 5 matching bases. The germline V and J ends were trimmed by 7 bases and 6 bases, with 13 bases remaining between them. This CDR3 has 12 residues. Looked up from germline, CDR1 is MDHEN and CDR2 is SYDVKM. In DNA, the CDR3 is TGTGCCAGCACCTTCGCCCAGGGCGAGCAGTACTTC. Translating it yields CASTFAQGEQYF.

CDR3 sequence (DNA): TGTGCCAGCGAAAAACAGGGGGCAGCTGGAAACACCATATATTTT. Translated, it gives CASEKQGAAGNTIYF. This chain joins TRBV5-8 and TRBJ1-3; 9 nucleotides line up with TRBD1. V was clipped by 7 bases and J by 2 bases; unmatched bases: 7. The V gene's germline CDR1 is SGHTS and CDR2 YDEGEE. The CDR3 sequence is 15 residues long.

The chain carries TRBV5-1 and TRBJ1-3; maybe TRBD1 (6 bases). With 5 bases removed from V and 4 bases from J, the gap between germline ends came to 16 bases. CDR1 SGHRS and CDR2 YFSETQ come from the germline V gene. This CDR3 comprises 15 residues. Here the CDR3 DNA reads TGCGCCAGCAGAAAGGAACAGGGTTACGGAAACACCATATATTTT. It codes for CASRKEQGYGNTIYF.

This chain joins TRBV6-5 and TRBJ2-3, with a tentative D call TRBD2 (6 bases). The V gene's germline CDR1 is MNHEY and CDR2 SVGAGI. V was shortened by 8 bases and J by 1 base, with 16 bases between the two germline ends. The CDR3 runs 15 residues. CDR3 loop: CASGVAGTGTDTQYF. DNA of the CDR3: TGTGCCAGCGGGGTGGCGGGGACGGGCACAGATACGCAGTATTTT.

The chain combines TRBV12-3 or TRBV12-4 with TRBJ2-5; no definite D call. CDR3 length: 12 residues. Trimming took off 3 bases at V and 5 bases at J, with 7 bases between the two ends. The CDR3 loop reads CASSFKLETQYF. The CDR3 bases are TGTGCCAGCAGTTTCAAGCTCGAGACCCAGTACTTC.

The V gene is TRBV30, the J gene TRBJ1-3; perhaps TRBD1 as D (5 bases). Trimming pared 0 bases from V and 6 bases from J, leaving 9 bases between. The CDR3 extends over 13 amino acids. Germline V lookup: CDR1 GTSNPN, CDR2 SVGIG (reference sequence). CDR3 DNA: TGTGCCTGGAGTGTGGGGACTGCAAACACCATATATTTT. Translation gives CAWSVGTANTIYF.

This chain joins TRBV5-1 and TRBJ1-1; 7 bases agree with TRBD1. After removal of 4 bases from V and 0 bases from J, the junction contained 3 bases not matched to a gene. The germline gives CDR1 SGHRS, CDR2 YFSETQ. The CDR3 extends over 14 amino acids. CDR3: CASSVDRVNTEAFF. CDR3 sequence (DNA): TGCGCCAGCAGCGTCGACAGGGTGAACACTGAAGCTTTCTTT.

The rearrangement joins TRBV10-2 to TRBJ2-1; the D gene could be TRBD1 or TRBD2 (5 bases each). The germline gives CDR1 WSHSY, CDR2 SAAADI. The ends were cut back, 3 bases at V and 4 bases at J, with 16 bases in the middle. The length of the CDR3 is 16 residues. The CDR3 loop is CASSDPGTGPYNEQFF. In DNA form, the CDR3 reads TGCGCCAGCAGTGACCCCGGGACGGGTCCTTACAATGAGCAGTTCTTC.

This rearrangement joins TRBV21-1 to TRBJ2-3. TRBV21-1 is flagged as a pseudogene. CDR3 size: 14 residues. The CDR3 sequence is CASSKVRDRDTQYF. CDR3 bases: TGTGCCAGCAGCAAAGTGCGAGACCGGGATACGCAGTATTTT.

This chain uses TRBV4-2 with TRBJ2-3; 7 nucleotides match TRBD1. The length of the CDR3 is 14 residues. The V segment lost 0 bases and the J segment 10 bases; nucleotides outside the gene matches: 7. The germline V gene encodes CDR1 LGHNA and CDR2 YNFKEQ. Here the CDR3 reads CASSQDQRGPSQYF. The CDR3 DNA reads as TGTGCCAGCAGCCAAGATCAAAGGGGGCCTTCGCAGTATTTT.

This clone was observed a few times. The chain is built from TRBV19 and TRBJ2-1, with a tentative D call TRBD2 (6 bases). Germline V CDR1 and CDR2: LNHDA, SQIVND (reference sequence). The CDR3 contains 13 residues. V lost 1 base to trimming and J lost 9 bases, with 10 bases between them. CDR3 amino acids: CASSIGRDFEQFF. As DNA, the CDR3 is TGTGCCAGTAGTATAGGGCGGGATTTTGAGCAGTTCTTC.

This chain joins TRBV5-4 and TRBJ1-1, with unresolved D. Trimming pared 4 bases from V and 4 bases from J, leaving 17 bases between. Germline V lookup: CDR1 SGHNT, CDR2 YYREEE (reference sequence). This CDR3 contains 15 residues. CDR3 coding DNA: TGTGCCAGCAGCAATCCAGTTGACGGTACCACTGAAGCTTTCTTT. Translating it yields CASSNPVDGTTEAFF.

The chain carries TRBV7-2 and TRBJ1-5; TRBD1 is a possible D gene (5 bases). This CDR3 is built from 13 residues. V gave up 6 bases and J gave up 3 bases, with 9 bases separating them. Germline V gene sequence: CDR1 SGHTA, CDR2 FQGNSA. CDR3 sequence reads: CASRRDLNQPQHF. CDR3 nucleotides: TGTGCCAGCAGGCGGGACCTCAATCAGCCCCAGCATTTT.